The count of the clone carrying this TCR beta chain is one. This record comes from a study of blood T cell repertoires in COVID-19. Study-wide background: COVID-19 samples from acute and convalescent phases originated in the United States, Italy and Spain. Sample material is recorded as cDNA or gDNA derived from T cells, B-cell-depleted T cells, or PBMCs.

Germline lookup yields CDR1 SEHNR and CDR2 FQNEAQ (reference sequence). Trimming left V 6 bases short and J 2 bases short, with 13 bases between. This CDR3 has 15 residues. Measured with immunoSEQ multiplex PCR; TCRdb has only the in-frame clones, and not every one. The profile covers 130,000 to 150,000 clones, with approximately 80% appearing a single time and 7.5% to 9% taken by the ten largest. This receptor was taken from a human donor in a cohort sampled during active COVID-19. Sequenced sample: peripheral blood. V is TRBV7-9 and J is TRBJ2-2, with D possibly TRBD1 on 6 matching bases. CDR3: CASSYPGQNTGELFF. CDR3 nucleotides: TGTGCCAGCAGTTATCCGGGACAAAACACCGGGGAGCTGTTTTTT.